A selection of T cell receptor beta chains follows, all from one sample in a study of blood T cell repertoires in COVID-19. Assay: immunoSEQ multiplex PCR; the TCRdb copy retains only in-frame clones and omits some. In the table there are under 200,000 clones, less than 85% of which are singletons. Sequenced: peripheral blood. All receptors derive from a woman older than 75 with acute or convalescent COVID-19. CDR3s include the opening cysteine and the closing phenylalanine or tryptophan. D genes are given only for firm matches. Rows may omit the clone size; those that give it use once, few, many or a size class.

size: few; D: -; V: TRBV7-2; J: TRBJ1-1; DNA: TGTGCCAGCAGCTTAGCGCTTGAAGGGAGCACTGAAGCTTTCTTT; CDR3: CASSLALEGSTEAFF
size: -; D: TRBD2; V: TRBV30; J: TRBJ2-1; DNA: TGTGCCTGGAGTGTTATCTGGGACTACCCTTCGGGTGAGCAGTTCTTC; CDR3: CAWSVIWDYPSGEQFF
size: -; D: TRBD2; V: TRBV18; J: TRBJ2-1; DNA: TGTGCCAGCTCACTCGGACTAGCGGGGGAAGATGAGCAGTTCTTC; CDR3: CASSLGLAGEDEQFF
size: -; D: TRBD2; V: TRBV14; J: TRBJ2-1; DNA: TGTGCCAGCAGCCTCCCGGGACTAGCGGCCGCTGAGCAGTTCTTC; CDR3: CASSLPGLAAAEQFF
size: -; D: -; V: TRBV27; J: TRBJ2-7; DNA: TGTGCCAGCAGTTTCCGGCAGGGCGGATCCGAGCAGTACTTC; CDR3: CASSFRQGGSEQYF
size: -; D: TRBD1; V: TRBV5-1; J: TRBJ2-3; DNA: TGCGCCAGCCAACCGGGACAGGGCCTTTATACGCAGTATTTT; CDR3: CASQPGQGLYTQYF
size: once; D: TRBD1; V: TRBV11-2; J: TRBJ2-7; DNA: TGTGCCAGCAGCCTACTGACAGGGGGGACTTCCTACGAGCAGTACTTC; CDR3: CASSLLTGGTSYEQYF
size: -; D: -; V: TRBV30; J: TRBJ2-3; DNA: TGTGCCTGGGGTAAGCCAGGGGCAGATACGCAGTATTTT; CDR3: CAWGKPGADTQYF
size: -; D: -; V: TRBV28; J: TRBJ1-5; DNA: TGTGCCAGCAGTTCCGGGATCAATCAGCCCCAGCATTTT; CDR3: CASSSGINQPQHF
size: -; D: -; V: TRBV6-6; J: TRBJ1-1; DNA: TGTGCCAGCAGTCCGATGGGCAACACTGAAGCTTTCTTT; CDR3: CASSPMGNTEAFF
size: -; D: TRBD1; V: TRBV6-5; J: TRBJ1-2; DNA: TGTGCCAGCAGCTCGGGACAGGGGGATGGAGGCTACACCTTC; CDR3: CASSSGQGDGGYTF
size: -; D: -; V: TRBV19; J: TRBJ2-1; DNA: TGTGCCAGTAGCCCAACCGTAAGCACCTACAATGAGCAGTTCTTC; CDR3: CASSPTVSTYNEQFF
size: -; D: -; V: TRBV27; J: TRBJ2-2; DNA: TGTGCCAGCTTACAGGGAACCGGGGAGCTGTTTTTT; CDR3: CASLQGTGELFF
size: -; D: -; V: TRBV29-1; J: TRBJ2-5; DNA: TGCAGCGTTGTGGAGGGACCCCAAGAGACCCAGTACTTC; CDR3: CSVVEGPQETQYF
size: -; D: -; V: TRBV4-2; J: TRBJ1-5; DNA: TGTGCCAGCAGCCATCAGGGTAGGTCAGACCAGCCCCAGCATTTT; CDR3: CASSHQGRSDQPQHF
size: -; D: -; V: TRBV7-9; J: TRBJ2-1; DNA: TGTGCCAGCAGCTCCCGGCGACTCGGCCTACAAAGCTCCTACAATGAGCAGTTCTTC; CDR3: CASSSRRLGLQSSYNEQFF
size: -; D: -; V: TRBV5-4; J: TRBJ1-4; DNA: TGTGCCAGCAGCTTGGGTTTGATAGAAAAGGAAAAACTGTTTTTT; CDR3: CASSLGLIEKEKLFF
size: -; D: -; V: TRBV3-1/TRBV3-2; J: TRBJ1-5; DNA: TGTGCCAGCAGCCAAGGTTCAGGCTATCAGCCCCAGCATTTT; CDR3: CASSQGSGYQPQHF
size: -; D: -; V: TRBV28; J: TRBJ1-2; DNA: TGTGCCAGCAGGATGGGGGGGACCCCCTACTATGGCTACACCTTC; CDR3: CASRMGGTPYYGYTF
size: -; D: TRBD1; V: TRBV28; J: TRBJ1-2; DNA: TGTGCCAGCAGCCCGGGACAGGGGCGCAGGTTCACCTTC; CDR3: CASSPGQGRRFTF
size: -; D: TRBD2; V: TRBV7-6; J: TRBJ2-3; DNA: TGTGCCAGCAGCTTAGAGGCTAGCGGGACCCCAGATACGCAGTATTTT; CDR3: CASSLEASGTPDTQYF
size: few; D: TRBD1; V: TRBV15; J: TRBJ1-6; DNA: TGTGCCACCAGCAGATCACGGCGGGACAGAGTAAATTCACCCCTCCACTTT; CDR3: CATSRSRRDRVNSPLHF
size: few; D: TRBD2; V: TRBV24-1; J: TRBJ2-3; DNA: TGTGCCACCAGTGATCTACCGGGACTAGCGGGAGGGGCAGATACGCAGTATTTT; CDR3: CATSDLPGLAGGADTQYF
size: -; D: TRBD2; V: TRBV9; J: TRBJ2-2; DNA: TGTGCCAGCAGGGCGGGCGGGAGGCTGCCCGGGGAGCTGTTTTTT; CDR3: CASRAGGRLPGELFF
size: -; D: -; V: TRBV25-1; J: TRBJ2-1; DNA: TGTGCCAGCAGTGATAACAATGAGCAGTTCTTC; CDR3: CASSDNNEQFF
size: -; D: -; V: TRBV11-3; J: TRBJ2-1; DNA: TGTGCCAGCAGCTTAGAACGCGGTCTGCTGAATGAGCAGTTCTTC; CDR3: CASSLERGLLNEQFF
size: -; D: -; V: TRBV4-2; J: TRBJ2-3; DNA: TGTGCCAGCAGCCAACAACCTTCTATGGTGGCAGATACGCAGTATTTT; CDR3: CASSQQPSMVADTQYF
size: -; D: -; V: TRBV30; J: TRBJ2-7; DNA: TGTGCCTGGAGTGGGGGGGGGACACAAAACTACGAGCAGTACTTC; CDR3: CAWSGGGTQNYEQYF
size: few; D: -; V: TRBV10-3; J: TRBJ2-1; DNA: TGTGCCATCAGTGAGTCTGGTACCGAGAACAATGAGCAGTTCTTC; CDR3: CAISESGTENNEQFF
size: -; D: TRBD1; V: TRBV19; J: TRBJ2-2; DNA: TGTGCCAGTAGTCGTGACAGGGCGAACACCGGGGAGCTGTTTTTT; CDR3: CASSRDRANTGELFF
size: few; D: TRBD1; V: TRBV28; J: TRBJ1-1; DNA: TGTGCCAGCATCCCAGGGGGCCGTTTAGTGGGGACTGAAGCTTTCTTT; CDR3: CASIPGGRLVGTEAFF
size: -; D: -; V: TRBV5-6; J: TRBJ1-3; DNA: TGTGCCAGCAGCTCGGCAGGATCCTCTGGAAACACCATATATTTT; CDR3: CASSSAGSSGNTIYF
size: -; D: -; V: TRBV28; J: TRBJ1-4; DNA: TGTGCCAGCAGTTTTTCGGGAATTAGGGATGAAAAACTGTTTTTT; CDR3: CASSFSGIRDEKLFF
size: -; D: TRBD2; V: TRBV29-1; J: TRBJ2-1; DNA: TGCAGCGTTGATGTAGCGGGCGACAATGAGCAGTTCTTC; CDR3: CSVDVAGDNEQFF
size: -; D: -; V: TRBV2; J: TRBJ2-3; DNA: TGTGCCAGCAGTGAAGCGCTGGCGGACACAGATACGCAGTATTTT; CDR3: CASSEALADTDTQYF